The next 18 T cell receptor beta chains were all read from a single sample in a study of blood T cells in healthy people across ages. It was with a sample-barcoded 5' primer and a J-beta primer mix that a second PCR of roughly 6 to 11 cycles was run. In TCRdb, the 5' RACE reads were re-called with MiXCR into one record per CDR3 protein. The data show 910,000 or so distinct CDR3 sequences, 51% seen once. The material sequenced was blood. These receptors originate from a woman in her fifties or sixties in good health.

The table lists this clonotype with many counts. This rearrangement joins TRBV4-3 to TRBJ2-5, with 7 bases matching TRBD1. Per the germline V gene, CDR1 is LGHNA and CDR2 is YSLEER. The CDR3 contains 14 residues. V lost 1 base and J lost 3; bases outside the gene matches: 2. The CDR3 DNA follows: TGCGCCAGCAGCCAAGGACAGGGTGAAGAGACCCAGTACTTC. It is translated as CASSQGQGEETQYF.

This clonotype was recorded a few times. The chain recombines TRBV5-4 with TRBJ1-4; TRBD1 might be the D (6 bases). Trimming took off 4 bases at V and 6 bases at J, with 13 bases between the two ends. Germline V CDR1 and CDR2: SGHNT, YYREEE (reference sequence). The CDR3 runs to 14 residues. CDR3 DNA sequence: TGTGCCAGCAGCCCGGGACAAGCGGATGAAAAACTGTTTTTT. This gives the protein CASSPGQADEKLFF.

This chain joins TRBV20-1 and TRBJ2-3, with TRBD2 matching over 7 bases. The CDR3 spans 15 residues. With V trimmed by 3 bases and J by 4 bases, 10 bases remained unmatched. CDR1 and CDR2 (germline): DFQATT, SNEGSKA (reference sequence). The CDR3 sequence is CSARGGGGNPDTQYF. The CDR3, as DNA: TGCAGTGCTAGGGGAGGCGGGGGTAACCCAGATACGCAGTATTTT.

This clonotype was observed a few times. The CDR3 loop is CASRLLGAKNIQYF. CDR3 nucleotides: TGTGCCAGCAGACTTCTAGGGGCCAAAAACATTCAGTACTTC. This chain uses TRBV27 with TRBJ2-4; no firm D call. Trimming pared 6 bases from V and 1 base from J, leaving 10 bases between. CDR3 length: 14 residues. Looked up from germline, CDR1 is MNHEY and CDR2 is SMNVEV (reference sequence).

This clonotype occurred a few times. The rearrangement uses TRBV7-2 and TRBJ2-3; TRBD2 matches at 9 bases. V was pared by 1 base and J by 1 base, with 3 bases of the junction left unmatched. Germline V lookup: CDR1 SGHTA, CDR2 FQGNSA. The CDR3 has 16 amino acids. The CDR3: CASSLVSGRGTDTQYF. CDR3 in DNA: TGTGCCAGCAGCTTAGTTAGCGGGAGAGGCACAGATACGCAGTATTTT.

This clonotype has a handful of counts. The genes are TRBV5-8 and TRBJ2-5, with TRBD2 identical over 14 bases. The CDR3 length is 17 residues. Germline CDR1 is SGHTS and CDR2 is YDEGEE. V was pared by 2 bases and J by 2 bases, with 5 bases of the junction left unmatched. CDR3 sequence (DNA): TGTGCCAGCAGCTTTTCGCGACTAGCGGGAGGGCAAGAGACCCAGTACTTC. Translating it yields CASSFSRLAGGQETQYF.

In its sample, this clonotype was seen once. This chain connects TRBV10-1 to TRBJ2-5; D is undetermined. The assigned J gene may be wrong: the sequence end matches TRBJ2-7 better. Per the germline V gene, CDR1 is WNHNN and CDR2 is SYGVQD (reference sequence). The CDR3 spans 15 residues. CDR3: CASSESKGLPYEQYF. The CDR3 DNA is TGCGCCAGCAGTGAGTCCAAGGGTCTTCCCTACGAGCAGTACTTC.

This clonotype was picked up one time. V usage is TRBV4-3 and J usage is TRBJ2-2; the D is unclear. Germline CDR1 reads LGHNA; CDR2 reads YSLEER. V lost 5 bases and J 7 bases, leaving 5 bases between the germline ends. The CDR3 runs 11 residues. DNA for the CDR3: TGCGCCAGCAGCGCCCTCGGGGAGCTGTTTTTT. Translation gives CASSALGELFF.

The J gene is TRBJ1-2, the V gene TRBV7-9; D is unresolved. Germline V lookup: CDR1 SEHNR, CDR2 FQNEAQ (reference sequence). V was clipped by 6 bases and J by 13 bases, with 15 bases between them. This CDR3 region has 11 residues. The CDR3, as DNA: TGTGCCAGCAGTTCGACTCGAGGCAGCACCTTC. Its translation: CASSSTRGSTF.

This sequence joins TRBV5-1 and TRBJ2-6; 8 positions agree with TRBD1. Germline V gives CDR1 SGHRS, CDR2 YFSETQ. The CDR3 is 16 amino acids. V gave up 3 bases and J gave up 2 bases; unmatched junction bases: 4. The CDR3 region has the DNA TGCGCCAGCAGCTCCGAGACAGGGGCTGGGGCCAACGTCCTGACTTTC. This encodes CASSSETGAGANVLTF.

A few counts support this clonotype. The chain uses TRBV28 and TRBJ1-2; D uncertain. CDR3 length equals 12 residues. From germline, CDR1 is MDHEN and CDR2 SYDVKM. V gave up 4 bases and J gave up 7 bases, with 10 bases separating them. The CDR3 DNA reads TGTGCCAGCAGTTCCAATATTGGTGGCTACACCTTC. This encodes CASSSNIGGYTF.

This clonotype was seen ten or more times. DNA of the CDR3: TGCAGCGTCGGTAAGGGTTACGAGCAGTACTTC. This translates into CSVGKGYEQYF. The gene calls are TRBV29-1 and TRBJ2-7; no reliable D call. V dropped 6 bases and J dropped 4 bases, with 10 bases sitting between them. This CDR3 has 11 residues. Germline V gene sequence: CDR1 SQVTM, CDR2 ANQGSEA.

The J gene is TRBJ2-4, the V gene TRBV28; 14 nucleotides match TRBD2. This CDR3 contains 20 residues. V lost 6 bases to trimming and J lost 1 base; unmatched junction nucleotides: 14. Germline lookup yields CDR1 MDHEN and CDR2 SYDVKM. The CDR3 nucleotides read TGTGCCAGCAGCGGTAGGGGACTAGCGGGAGCTTCTAGGGCCAAAAACATTCAGTACTTC. Translating it yields CASSGRGLAGASRAKNIQYF.

CDR3 coding DNA: TGCAGTGCTAGAAACTTAGCGGGAGGGGCCTACGAGCAGTACTTC. This gives the protein CSARNLAGGAYEQYF. This sequence joins TRBV20-1 and TRBJ2-7; TRBD2 agrees at 11 bases. Germline V gene data show CDR1 as DFQATT and CDR2 as SNEGSKA (reference sequence). The V gene end was trimmed by 2 bases and the J gene end by 2 bases; junction bases not matched to a gene: 5. This CDR3 comprises 15 residues.

This sequence joins TRBV6-2 or TRBV6-3 and TRBJ2-7, with 7 positions matching TRBD1. Unmatched junction bases numbered 3, after V lost 7 bases and J lost 3 bases. This CDR3 comprises 12 residues. CDR1 and CDR2 from the germline V gene are MNHEY and SVGEGT. In DNA, the CDR3 is TGTGCCAGCAACTACAGGGGCTACGAGCAGTACTTC. Translating it yields CASNYRGYEQYF.

With respect to this clonotype: Germline is not matched at one junction end, which may reflect a read error. The chain links TRBV11-2 to TRBJ2-1; 7 nucleotides align to TRBD2. This CDR3 has 16 amino acids. The germline V gene encodes CDR1 SGHAT and CDR2 FQNNGV. For the CDR3, the DNA is TGTGCCAGAAGCTTTGACGAAGCGGGATACTACAATGAGCAGTTCTTC. This translates into CARSFDEAGYYNEQFF.

In regard to this clonotype: One end of the junction does not line up with germline, which may come from a read error. The chain recombines TRBV28 with TRBJ2-5; possible D gene TRBD2, 6 bases. The J call is in doubt because the DNA end fits TRBJ2-7 better. The CDR3 consists of 11 residues. From germline, CDR1 is MDHEN and CDR2 SYDVKM. CDR3 sequence reads: CASFAGYEQYF. The CDR3 DNA follows: TGCGCCAGCTTTGCGGGATACGAGCAGTACTTC.

The chain recombines TRBV6-6 with TRBJ1-2; possibly TRBD1 for D (6 bases). The CDR3 runs 16 residues. CDR1 is MNHNY, CDR2 SVGAGI, per germline (reference sequence). V lost 0 bases, J lost 0 bases, and 11 bases lay in between. The CDR3 reads CASSYSSTGPNYGYTF. The CDR3 DNA reads as TGTGCCAGCAGTTACTCTTCCACAGGGCCTAACTATGGCTACACCTTC.